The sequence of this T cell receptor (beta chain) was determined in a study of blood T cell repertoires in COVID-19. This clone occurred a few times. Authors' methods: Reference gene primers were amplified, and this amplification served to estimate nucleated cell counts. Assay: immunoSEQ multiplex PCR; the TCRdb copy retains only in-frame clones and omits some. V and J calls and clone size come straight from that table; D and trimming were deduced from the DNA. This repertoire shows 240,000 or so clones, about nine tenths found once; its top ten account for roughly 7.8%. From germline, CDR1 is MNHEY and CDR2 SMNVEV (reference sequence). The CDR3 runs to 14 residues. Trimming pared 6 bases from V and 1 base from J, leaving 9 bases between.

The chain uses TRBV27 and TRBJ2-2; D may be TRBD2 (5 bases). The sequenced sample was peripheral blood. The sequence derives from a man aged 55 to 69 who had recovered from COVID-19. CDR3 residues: CASRFTRNTGELFF. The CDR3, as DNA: TGTGCCAGCAGATTCACTAGGAACACCGGGGAGCTGTTTTTT.